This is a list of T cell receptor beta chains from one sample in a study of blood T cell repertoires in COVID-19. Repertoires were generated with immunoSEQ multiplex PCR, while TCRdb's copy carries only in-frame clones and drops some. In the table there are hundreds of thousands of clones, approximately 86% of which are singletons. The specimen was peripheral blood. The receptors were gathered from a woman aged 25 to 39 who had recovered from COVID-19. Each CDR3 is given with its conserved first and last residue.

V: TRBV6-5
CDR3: CASSRPRGAPDTQYF

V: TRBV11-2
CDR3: CASSPGTVYNEQFF

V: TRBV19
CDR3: CASSQRLAGGTGELFF

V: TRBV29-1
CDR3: CSVFGQGNTGELFF

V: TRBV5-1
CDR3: CASSIGTGDWTDTQYF

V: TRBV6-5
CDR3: CASSYGQGASRFF

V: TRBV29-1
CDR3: CSVRQNTGELFF

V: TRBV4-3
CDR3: CASSQSSTGSGANVLTF

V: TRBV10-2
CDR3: CASSETLARMTQYF

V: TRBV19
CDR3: CASRPGQGFGYTF

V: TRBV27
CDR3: CASSLVAGGFTEAFF

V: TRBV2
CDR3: CASGLMGASYEQYF

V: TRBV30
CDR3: CAWSVEASSYNEQFF

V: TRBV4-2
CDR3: CATHRDNTDTQYF

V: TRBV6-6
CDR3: CASSQHRDYEQYF

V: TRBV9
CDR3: CASSVVAAQETQYF

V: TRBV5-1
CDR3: CASSLGSGGSGETQYF

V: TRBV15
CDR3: CATSSAKTGTTVGNEQFF

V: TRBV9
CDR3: CASSYSQGAQETQYF

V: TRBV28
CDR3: CASSHAIQGVNIQYF

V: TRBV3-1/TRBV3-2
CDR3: CASSQETGGGTEAFF

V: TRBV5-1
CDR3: CASSRTGDTTEAFF

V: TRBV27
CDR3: CASSPSLSTDTQYF

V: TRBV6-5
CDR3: CASSQTSGVAYEQYF

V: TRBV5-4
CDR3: CASSQDTSNYGYTF

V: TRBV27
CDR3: CASSLSGRSSYEQYF

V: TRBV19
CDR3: CASNVQGGPSIF

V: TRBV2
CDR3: CASSERGGGTEAFF

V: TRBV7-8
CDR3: CASSKLAGEDEQYF

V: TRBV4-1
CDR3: CASSQDGSGRAGSTDTQYF

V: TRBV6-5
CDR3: CASSYSTGTGKTPLHF

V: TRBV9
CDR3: CASSPNPTTSGGVTGELFF

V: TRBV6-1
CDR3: CASSETGANNQPQHF

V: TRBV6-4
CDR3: CASSETSGGADTQYF

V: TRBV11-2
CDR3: CASSFTDSQAQPQHF

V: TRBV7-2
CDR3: CASSWDGTGLSYEQYF

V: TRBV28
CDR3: CASSIQGHQPQHF

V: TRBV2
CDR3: CASSEFGLTPAGANVLTF

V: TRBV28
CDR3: CASKVQQLDGYTF

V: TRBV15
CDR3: CATSSLLRRQETGELFF

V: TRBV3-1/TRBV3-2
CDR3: CASSQWDRILFSYEQYF

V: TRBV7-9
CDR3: CASSSSFRGQGERNTEAFF

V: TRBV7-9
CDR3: CASSEPNTEAFF

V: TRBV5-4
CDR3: CASSLTGAGDQETQYF